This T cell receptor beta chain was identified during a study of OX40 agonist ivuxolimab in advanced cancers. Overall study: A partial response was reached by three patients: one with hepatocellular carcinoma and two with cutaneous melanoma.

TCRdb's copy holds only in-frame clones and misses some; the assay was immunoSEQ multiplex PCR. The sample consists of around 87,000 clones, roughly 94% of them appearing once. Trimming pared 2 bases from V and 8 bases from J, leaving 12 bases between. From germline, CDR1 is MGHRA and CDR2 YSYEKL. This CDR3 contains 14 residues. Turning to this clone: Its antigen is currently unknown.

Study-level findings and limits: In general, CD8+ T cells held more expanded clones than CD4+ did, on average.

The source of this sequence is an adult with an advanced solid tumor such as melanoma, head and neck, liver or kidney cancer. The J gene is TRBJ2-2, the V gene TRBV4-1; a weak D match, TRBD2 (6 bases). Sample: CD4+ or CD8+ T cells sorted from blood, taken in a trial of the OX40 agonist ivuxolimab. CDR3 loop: CASSQSGGLGELFF. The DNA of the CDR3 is TGCGCCAGCAGCCAATCCGGGGGTTTAGGGGAGCTGTTTTTT.